The next 16 T cell receptor beta chains were all read from a single sample in a study of T cells in localized non-small cell lung cancer. Clones were read by immunoSEQ multiplex PCR, and TCRdb kept only the in-frame ones, dropping some. Here the sample spans 50,000 to 65,000 clones, roughly 81% being singletons. This specimen was PBMCs, taken before any cancer treatment. These receptors were obtained from a man aged 35 to 70 with stage II lung adenocarcinoma.

The rearrangement links TRBV19 to TRBJ2-1, with D tentatively TRBD1 (6 bases). V was pared by 9 bases and J by 4 bases, with 16 bases between. CDR3 length: 14 residues. Germline assignment: CDR1 LNHDA and CDR2 SQIVND (reference sequence). In DNA, the CDR3 is TGTGCCAGCATCCAGGGGACGGGGTACAATGAGCAGTTCTTC. It codes for CASIQGTGYNEQFF.

The chain recombines TRBV7-2 with TRBJ2-5; 10 nucleotides match TRBD2. This CDR3 is 15 amino acids long. Germline V gene data show CDR1 as SGHTA and CDR2 as FQGNSA. Trimming removed 7 bases from V and 3 bases from J; junction bases left unmatched: 8. This CDR3 reads CASKAALAGKETQYF. CDR3 bases: TGTGCCAGCAAAGCCGCACTAGCGGGAAAAGAGACCCAGTACTTC. The whole variable domain, remainder taken from reference TRBV7-2 and TRBJ2-5, is GAGVSQSPSNKVTEKGKDVELRCDPISGHTALYWYRQSLGQGLEFLIYFQGNSAPDKSGLPSDRFSAERTGGSVSTLTIQRTQQEDSAVYLCASKAALAGKETQYFGPGTRLLVL.

The V call is TRBV25-1, the J call TRBJ2-3; D gene uncertain. Germline V gene sequence: CDR1 MGHDK, CDR2 SYGVNS. The CDR3 sequence is 13 residues long. V lost 6 bases, J lost 2 bases, and 9 bases lay in between. Here the CDR3 reads CASRVTVTDTQYF. The CDR3, as DNA: TGTGCCAGCAGAGTGACTGTCACAGATACGCAGTATTTT.

The chain has TRBV7-6 and TRBJ2-5; no clear D gene. Trimming left V 3 bases short and J 0 bases short, with 5 bases between. In germline, CDR1 is SGHVS, CDR2 FNYEAQ. The CDR3 runs 13 residues. CDR3 sequence (DNA): TGTGCCAGCAGCTTTGCCCACCAAGAGACCCAGTACTTC. Its protein product is CASSFAHQETQYF. Using reference TRBV7-6 and TRBJ2-5 for the parts outside the CDR3, the full variable domain is GAGVSQSPRYKVTKRGQDVALRCDPISGHVSLYWYRQALGQGPEFLTYFNYEAQQDKSGLPNDRFSAERPEGSISTLTIQRTEQRDSAMYRCASSFAHQETQYFGPGTRLLVL.

This chain joins TRBV18 and TRBJ1-5; no firm D call. The ends were cut back, 3 bases at V and 3 bases at J, with 9 bases in the middle. The CDR3 runs to 14 residues. The V gene's germline CDR1 is KGHSH and CDR2 LQKENI. The CDR3 sequence: CASSPAGINQPQHF. The CDR3 nucleotides are TGTGCCAGCTCACCGGCCGGGATCAATCAGCCCCAGCATTTT.

This sequence joins TRBV29-1 and TRBJ2-1, with TRBD2 identical over 9 bases. Germline CDR1 and CDR2: SQVTM and ANQGSEA. The CDR3 is made up of 15 amino acids. V dropped 4 bases and J dropped 7; count of bases not matched to a gene: 11. The CDR3 nucleotides read TGCAGCGTTGTTGTACTAGCGGGCGGGAGAAATGAGCAGTTCTTC. The encoded protein is CSVVVLAGGRNEQFF.

This clone was seen only a few times. The chain combines TRBV7-3 with TRBJ2-7; D perhaps matches TRBD1 (6 bases). Germline V gives CDR1 SGHTA, CDR2 FQGTGA. The length of the CDR3 is 13 residues. V was shortened by 5 bases and J by 6 bases, with 14 bases between the two germline ends. The CDR3 reads CASSVRRGSEQYF. The CDR3, as DNA: TGTGCCAGCAGCGTCCGCAGGGGCTCCGAGCAGTACTTC.

CDR3 in DNA: TGTGCCTGGAGAGGGCTAGCGTTTTATGAGCAGTTCTTC. Protein sequence: CAWRGLAFYEQFF. The chain recombines TRBV30 with TRBJ2-1, with D perhaps TRBD2 (6 bases). Between the trimmed V and J ends, which lost 3 bases and 8 bases, there was a span of 14 bases. Per the germline V gene, CDR1 is GTSNPN and CDR2 is SVGIG (reference sequence). The CDR3 has 13 residues.

The J gene is TRBJ2-3, the V gene TRBV6-4, with D possibly matching TRBD2 (6 bases). V was cut by 3 bases and J by 2 bases, with 12 bases left in between. CDR3 size: 15 residues. Germline V gene sequence: CDR1 MRHNA, CDR2 SNTAGT. CDR3 sequence (DNA): TGTGCCAGCAGTGAATCCGGGGGTTCCACAGATACGCAGTATTTT. Translating it yields CASSESGGSTDTQYF.

This clone came up a few times. The chain has TRBV12-5 and TRBJ1-1; D gene unclear. The CDR3 length is 13 residues. CDR1 LGHNT and CDR2 FRNRAP come from the germline V gene. Deletions cut 2 bases from V and 1 base from J, with 5 bases between. The CDR3 protein is CASGLSRNTEAFF. DNA for the CDR3: TGTGCTAGTGGTTTGTCCCGGAACACTGAAGCTTTCTTT.

The gene calls are TRBV30 and TRBJ1-6, with D uncertain. Trimming took off 0 bases at V and 5 bases at J, with 11 bases between the two ends. Germline CDR1 and CDR2: GTSNPN and SVGIG (reference sequence). The CDR3 runs 15 residues. CDR3 DNA: TGTGCCTGGAGTGTAACGAGGTTTAATAATTCACCCCTCCACTTT. Amino acids: CAWSVTRFNNSPLHF.

The rearrangement links TRBV5-1 to TRBJ2-7; 11 nucleotides match TRBD2. V lost 5 bases to trimming and J lost 0 bases; unmatched junction nucleotides: 4. Per germline, CDR1 SGHRS and CDR2 YFSETQ. The CDR3 spans 15 residues. The DNA for the CDR3 is TGCGCCAGCAGACTAGCGGGAGACCGCTCCTACGAGCAGTACTTC. Amino acids: CASRLAGDRSYEQYF. The entire variable domain, with the rest obtained from reference TRBV5-1 and TRBJ2-7, is as follows: KAGVTQTPRYLIKTRGQQVTLSCSPISGHRSVSWYQQTPGQGLQFLFEYFSETQRNKGNFPGRFSGRQFSNSRSEMNVSTLELGDSALYLCASRLAGDRSYEQYFGPGTRLTVT.

The V call is TRBV11-2, the J call TRBJ2-2; either TRBD1 or TRBD2 may supply D (5 bases each). This CDR3 has 15 amino acids. Trimming cost V 3 bases and J 12 bases, with 20 bases left between them. Germline V CDR1 and CDR2: SGHAT, FQNNGV. The DNA of the CDR3 is TGTGCCAGCAGCTTCGGGACCTCGGGTTCTGGGCAGCTGTTTTTT. Translated: CASSFGTSGSGQLFF.

The chain recombines TRBV11-2 with TRBJ2-1; D is ambiguous. The germline V gene encodes CDR1 SGHAT and CDR2 FQNNGV. The CDR3 length is 16 residues. V was pared by 1 base and J by 3 bases, with 13 bases between. CDR3 nucleotide sequence: TGTGCCAGCAGCTTAGGGCGGCTAACCTACTACAATGAGCAGTTCTTC. Protein: CASSLGRLTYYNEQFF.

This chain links TRBV5-1 with TRBJ2-7; TRBD1 matches 8 bases. Trimming took 5 bases from V and 4 from J; bases not matched to a gene: 8. The CDR3 is made up of 14 amino acids. Germline V CDR1 and CDR2: SGHRS, YFSETQ. CDR3 loop: CASRKGTGPYEQYF. The CDR3 bases are TGCGCCAGCAGGAAGGGGACAGGTCCATACGAGCAGTACTTC.

This clone appeared once. The chain carries TRBV5-1 and TRBJ2-4; 7 bases line up with TRBD1. The germline V gene encodes CDR1 SGHRS and CDR2 YFSETQ. J was trimmed by 0 bases and V by 2 bases; bases with no gene match: 14. This CDR3 comprises 19 residues. CDR3 coding DNA: TGCGCCAGCAGCTTTAACCCCCTCCGACAGGGCCTAGCCAAAAACATTCAGTACTTC. It yields the protein CASSFNPLRQGLAKNIQYF.